Sequencing of this T cell receptor (beta chain) was carried out in a study of blood T cell repertoires in COVID-19. Study-wide context: Some COVID-19 samples were acute and others convalescent; all came from the United States, Italy and Spain. T cells, B-cell-depleted T cells, or PBMCs supplied cDNA or gDNA.

Original processing methods: Nucleated cell counts were estimated from reference gene primer amplification. This table comes from immunoSEQ multiplex PCR, and its TCRdb copy is limited to in-frame clones, with some not included. The V and J calls and clone size were taken over from that table, and D and trimming were inferred from the DNA. The sample holds under 200,000 clones, 80% to 85% seen once. Seattle participants joined during active infection and were tracked over time. Germline V gene lookup returns CDR1 SNHLY and CDR2 FYNNEI. This CDR3 contains 14 residues. V was trimmed by 2 bases and J by 6 bases, leaving 13 bases between them.

Sequencing was performed on peripheral blood. The chain carries TRBV2 and TRBJ1-2, with TRBD1 as a possible D gene (6 bases). This receptor was identified in a woman in her seventies with COVID-19, enrolled during active disease. CDR3 loop: CASSERGTPHGYTF. Written as DNA, the CDR3 is TGTGCCAGCAGTGAAAGGGGGACACCCCATGGCTACACCTTC.